This T cell receptor (beta chain) was retrieved from a study of post-analysis software for immune sequencing data. As for the study in general: Disease courses included relapsing-remitting, secondary progressive and progressive-relapsing multiple sclerosis. Study conclusions and caveats: When the samples were clustered directly with F measure, those that had been prepared in the same batch showed strong co-clustering. Normalized Chao1 diversity was significantly reduced in patients versus controls. Controls showed lower frequencies than patients for a handful of TRBV segments, and TRBV5-6, TRBV5-1 and TRBV20-1 were among these.

TCR beta libraries were prepared from cDNA with unique molecular identifiers. It was from roughly 1.1 to 9.2 million T cells that about half a million cDNA molecules came. One entry per CDR3 protein results from TCRdb running MiXCR on the PCR reads. The sample yields about 430,000 distinct CDR3 sequences, 39% seen once. This CDR3 contains 13 residues. With V trimmed by 6 bases and J by 7 bases, 5 bases remained unmatched. Looked up from germline, CDR1 is MGHDK and CDR2 is SYGVNS. On this clonotype itself: The antigen is unknown.

The material sequenced was blood. This receptor was identified in a girl aged 2 to 9 with multiple sclerosis. The rearrangement joins TRBV25-1 to TRBJ2-1; 8 bases are shared with TRBD1. CDR3 DNA sequence: TGTGCCAGCAGGCGACAGGGGACTAATGAGCAGTTCTTC. Protein sequence: CASRRQGTNEQFF.